This TCR beta chain was found in a study of T cell responses to AZD1222 COVID-19 vaccine. The data were produced by immunoSEQ multiplex PCR, yet TCRdb's version contains in-frame clones alone and is incomplete. The sample shows around 80,000 clones, 70% to 90% of them seen only once. V was shortened by 11 bases and J by 0 bases, with 13 bases between the two germline ends. The CDR3 is 14 amino acids. Germline V lookup: CDR1 SEHNR, CDR2 FQNEAQ (reference sequence). The sequence derives from an adult who received the AZD1222 COVID-19 vaccine. Sequencing used peripheral blood, obtained 28 days after the second AZD1222 dose. The rearrangement joins TRBV7-9 to TRBJ2-2; tentatively, D is TRBD2 (5 bases). Here the CDR3 DNA reads TGTGCCGCGAAAGGGAGTTCGAACACCGGGGAGCTGTTTTTT. Protein: CAAKGSSNTGELFF.